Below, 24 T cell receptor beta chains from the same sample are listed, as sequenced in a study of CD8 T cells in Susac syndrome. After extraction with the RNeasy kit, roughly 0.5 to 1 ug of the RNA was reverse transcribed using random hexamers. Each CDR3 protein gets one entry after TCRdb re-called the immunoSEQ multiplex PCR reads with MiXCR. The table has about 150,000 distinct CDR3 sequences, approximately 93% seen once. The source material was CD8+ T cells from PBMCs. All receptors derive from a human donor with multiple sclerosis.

CDR3 sequence: CASSLRGTGSGYEQYF. CDR3 nucleotide sequence: TGCGCCAGCAGCTTGCGCGGGACAGGGTCGGGTTACGAGCAGTACTTC. The V call is TRBV5-1, the J call TRBJ2-7; 9 bases agree with TRBD1. This CDR3 is built from 16 residues. Germline V gene lookup returns CDR1 SGHRS and CDR2 YFSETQ. V trimming: 1 base; J trimming: 4 bases; junction bases outside the gene matches: 9.

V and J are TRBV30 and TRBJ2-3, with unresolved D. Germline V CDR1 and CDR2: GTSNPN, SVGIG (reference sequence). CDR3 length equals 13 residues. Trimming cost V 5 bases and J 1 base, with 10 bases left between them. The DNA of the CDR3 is TGTGCCTGGGGGTTGGTTGGCACAGATACGCAGTATTTT. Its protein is CAWGLVGTDTQYF.

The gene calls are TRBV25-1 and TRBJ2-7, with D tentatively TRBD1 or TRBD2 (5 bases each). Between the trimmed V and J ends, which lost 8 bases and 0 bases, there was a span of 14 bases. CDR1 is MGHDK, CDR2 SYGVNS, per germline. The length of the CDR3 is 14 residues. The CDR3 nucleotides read TGTGCCAGCGCCGGGGACCGAACCTCCTACGAGCAGTACTTC. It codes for CASAGDRTSYEQYF.

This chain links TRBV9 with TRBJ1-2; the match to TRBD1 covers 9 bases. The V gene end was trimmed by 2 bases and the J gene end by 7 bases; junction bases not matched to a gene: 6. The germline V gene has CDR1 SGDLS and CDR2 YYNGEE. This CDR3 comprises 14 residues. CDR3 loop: CASSVGGQGSGYTF. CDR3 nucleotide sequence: TGTGCCAGCAGCGTGGGGGGACAGGGCTCTGGCTACACCTTC.

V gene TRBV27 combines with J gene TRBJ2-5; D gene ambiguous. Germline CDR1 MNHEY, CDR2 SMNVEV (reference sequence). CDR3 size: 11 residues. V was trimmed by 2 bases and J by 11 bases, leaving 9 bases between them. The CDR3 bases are TGTGCCAGCAGTTTAGGAGATCAACAGTACTTC. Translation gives CASSLGDQQYF.

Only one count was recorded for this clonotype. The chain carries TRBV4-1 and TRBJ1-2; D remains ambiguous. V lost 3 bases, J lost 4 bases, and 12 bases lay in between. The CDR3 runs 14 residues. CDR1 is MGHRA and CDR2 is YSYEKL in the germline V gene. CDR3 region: CASSQARTVYGYTF. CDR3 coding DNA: TGCGCCAGCAGCCAGGCCCGGACGGTCTATGGCTACACCTTC.

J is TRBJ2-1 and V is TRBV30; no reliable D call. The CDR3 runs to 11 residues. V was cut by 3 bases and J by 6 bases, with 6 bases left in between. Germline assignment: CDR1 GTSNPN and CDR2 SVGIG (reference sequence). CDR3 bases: TGTGCCTGGAGATCCACCAATGAGCAGTTCTTC. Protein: CAWRSTNEQFF.

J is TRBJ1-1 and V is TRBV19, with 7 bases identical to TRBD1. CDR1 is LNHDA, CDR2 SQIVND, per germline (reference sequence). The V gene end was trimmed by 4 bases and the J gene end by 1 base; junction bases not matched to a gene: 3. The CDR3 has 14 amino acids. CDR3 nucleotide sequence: TGTGCCAGTAGTAGAGGGGGCGGGAACACTGAAGCTTTCTTT. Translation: CASSRGGGNTEAFF.

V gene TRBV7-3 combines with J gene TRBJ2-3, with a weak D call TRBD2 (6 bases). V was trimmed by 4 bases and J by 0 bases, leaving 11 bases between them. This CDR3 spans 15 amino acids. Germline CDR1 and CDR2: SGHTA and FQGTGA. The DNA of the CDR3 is TGTGCCAGCAGCTCAATAGCGGCTAGCACAGATACGCAGTATTTT. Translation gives CASSSIAASTDTQYF.

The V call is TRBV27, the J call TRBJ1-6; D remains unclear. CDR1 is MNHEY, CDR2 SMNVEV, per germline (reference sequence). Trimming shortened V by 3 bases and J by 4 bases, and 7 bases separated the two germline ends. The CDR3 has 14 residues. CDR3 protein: CASSFTRYNSPLHF. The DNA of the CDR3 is TGTGCCAGCAGTTTTACCCGTTATAATTCACCCCTCCACTTT.

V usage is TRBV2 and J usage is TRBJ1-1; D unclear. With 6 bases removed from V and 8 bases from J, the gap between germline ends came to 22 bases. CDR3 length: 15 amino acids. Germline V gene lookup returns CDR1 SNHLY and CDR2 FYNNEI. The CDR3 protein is CASRDPRHNEKEAFF. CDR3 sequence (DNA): TGTGCCAGCAGGGATCCGAGACACAACGAAAAGGAAGCTTTCTTT.

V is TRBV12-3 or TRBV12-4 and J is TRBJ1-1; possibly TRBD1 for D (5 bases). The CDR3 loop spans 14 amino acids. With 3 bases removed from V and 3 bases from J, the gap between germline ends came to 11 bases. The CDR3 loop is CASSLGGMDTEAFF. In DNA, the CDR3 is TGTGCCAGCAGTTTGGGGGGGATGGACACTGAAGCTTTCTTT.

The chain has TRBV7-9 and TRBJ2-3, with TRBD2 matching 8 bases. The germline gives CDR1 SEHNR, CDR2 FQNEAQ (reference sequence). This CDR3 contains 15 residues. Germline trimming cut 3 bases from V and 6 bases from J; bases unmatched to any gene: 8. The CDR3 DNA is TGTGCCAGCAGCTTGCTACTAGCGGATACGGATACGCAGTATTTT. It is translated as CASSLLLADTDTQYF.

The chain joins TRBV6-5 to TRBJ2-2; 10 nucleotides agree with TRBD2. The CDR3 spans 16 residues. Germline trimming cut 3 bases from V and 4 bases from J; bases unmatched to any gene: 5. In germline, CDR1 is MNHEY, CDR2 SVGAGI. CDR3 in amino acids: CASSYGGTSVTGELFF. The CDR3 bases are TGTGCCAGCAGTTATGGAGGGACTAGCGTCACCGGGGAGCTGTTTTTT.

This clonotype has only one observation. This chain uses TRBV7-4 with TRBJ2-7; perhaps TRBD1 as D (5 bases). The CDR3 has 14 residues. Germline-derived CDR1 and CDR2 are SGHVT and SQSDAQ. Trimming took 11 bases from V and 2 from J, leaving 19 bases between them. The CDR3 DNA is TGTGCCGTTCGCGGAGCAGGGCGAGCCTACGAGCAGTACTTC. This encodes CAVRGAGRAYEQYF. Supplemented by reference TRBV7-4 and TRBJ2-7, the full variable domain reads GAGVSQSPRYKVAKRGRDVALRCDSISGHVTLYWYRQTLGQGSEVLTYSQSDAQRDKSGRPSGRFSAERPERSVSTLKIQRTEQGDSAVYLCAVRGAGRAYEQYFGPGTRLTVT.

In nucleotides, the CDR3 is TGTGCCAGCAGCCTTCGTGGGGGCGCAGACACTGAAGCTTTCTTT. As protein: CASSLRGGADTEAFF. This chain connects TRBV7-6 to TRBJ1-1, with D possibly being TRBD1 (6 bases). The CDR3 totals 15 residues. Trimming took off 5 bases at V and 3 bases at J, with 16 bases between the two ends. From germline, CDR1 is SGHVS and CDR2 FNYEAQ. Full variable domain (outside the CDR3, taken from reference TRBV7-6 and TRBJ1-1): GAGVSQSPRYKVTKRGQDVALRCDPISGHVSLYWYRQALGQGPEFLTYFNYEAQQDKSGLPNDRFSAERPEGSISTLTIQRTEQRDSAMYRCASSLRGGADTEAFFGQGTRLTVV.

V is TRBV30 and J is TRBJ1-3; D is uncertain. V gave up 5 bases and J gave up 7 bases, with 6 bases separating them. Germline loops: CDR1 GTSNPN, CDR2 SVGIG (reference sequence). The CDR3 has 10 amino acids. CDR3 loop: CAWRGNTIYF. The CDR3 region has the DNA TGTGCCTGGCGTGGGAACACCATATATTTT.

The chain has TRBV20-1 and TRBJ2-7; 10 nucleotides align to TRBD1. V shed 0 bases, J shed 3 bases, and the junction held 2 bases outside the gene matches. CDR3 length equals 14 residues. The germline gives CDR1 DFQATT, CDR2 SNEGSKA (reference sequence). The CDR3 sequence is CSARDGDRGYEQYF. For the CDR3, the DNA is TGCAGTGCTAGAGATGGGGACAGGGGCTACGAGCAGTACTTC.

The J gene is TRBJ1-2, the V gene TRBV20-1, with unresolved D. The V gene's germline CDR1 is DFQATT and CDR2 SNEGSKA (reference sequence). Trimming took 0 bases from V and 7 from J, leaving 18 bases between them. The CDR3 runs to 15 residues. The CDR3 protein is CSAREVRVIEAGYTF. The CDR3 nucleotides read TGCAGTGCTAGAGAAGTGAGGGTGATTGAGGCTGGCTACACCTTC.

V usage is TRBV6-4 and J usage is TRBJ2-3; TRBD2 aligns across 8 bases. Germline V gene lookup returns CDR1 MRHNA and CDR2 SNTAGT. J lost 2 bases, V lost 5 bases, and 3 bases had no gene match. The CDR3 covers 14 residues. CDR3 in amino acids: CASSPGGATDTQYF. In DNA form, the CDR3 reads TGTGCCAGCAGTCCCGGGGGGGCCACAGATACGCAGTATTTT.

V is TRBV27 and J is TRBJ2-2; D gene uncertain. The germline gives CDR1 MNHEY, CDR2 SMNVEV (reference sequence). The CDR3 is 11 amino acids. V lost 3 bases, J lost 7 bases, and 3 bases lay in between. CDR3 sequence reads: CASSFNGELFF. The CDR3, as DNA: TGTGCCAGCAGTTTCAACGGGGAGCTGTTTTTT.

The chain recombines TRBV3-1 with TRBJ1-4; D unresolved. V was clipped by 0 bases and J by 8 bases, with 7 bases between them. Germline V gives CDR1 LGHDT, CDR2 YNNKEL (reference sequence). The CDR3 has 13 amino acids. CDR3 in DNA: TGTGCCAGCAGCCAAGATCGTCGGGAAAAACTGTTTTTT. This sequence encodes CASSQDRREKLFF.

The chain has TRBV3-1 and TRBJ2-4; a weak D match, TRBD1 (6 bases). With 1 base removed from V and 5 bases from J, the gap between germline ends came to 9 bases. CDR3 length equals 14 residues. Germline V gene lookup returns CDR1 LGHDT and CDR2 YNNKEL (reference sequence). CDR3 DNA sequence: TGTGCCAGCAGCCAAGTGCACAGGGAAAACATTCAGTACTTC. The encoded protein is CASSQVHRENIQYF.

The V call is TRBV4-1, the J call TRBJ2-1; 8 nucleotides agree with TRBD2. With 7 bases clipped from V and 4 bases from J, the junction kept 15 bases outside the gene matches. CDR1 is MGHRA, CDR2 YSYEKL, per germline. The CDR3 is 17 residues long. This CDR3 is CASTSRESGGRYNEQFF. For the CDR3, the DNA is TGCGCCAGCACTTCAAGGGAGAGCGGGGGAAGGTACAATGAGCAGTTCTTC.